Sequencing of this T cell receptor beta chain was carried out in a study of CXCR3-negative and CXCR3-positive naive CD8 T cells. Study-level results: Against CXCR3-negative naive cells, CXCR3-positive naive cells showed more hydrophobic TRB CDR3s. Similar TRBV-TRBJ usage was seen in naive cells (both CXCR3-negative and CXCR3-positive), but memory cells differed.

The germline CDR1 and CDR2 sequences are SQVTM and ANQGSEA. CDR3 length: 12 residues. UMI labels and 5' RACE were used to prepare the TRB cDNA libraries. TCRdb reprocessed the 5' RACE reads; each CDR3 protein has one entry and no DNA is given. Its table lists thousands of distinct CDR3 sequences. This clonotype counts as medium-sized (0.01 to 0.1%) by frequency. The antigen remains unidentified. The receptor comes from a human donor in good health. Some clones in this sample may be carry-over from other donors' samples. The chain employs TRBV29-1 and TRBJ2-7; TCRdb lists TRBD2, though no DNA is available to test this call. Sequenced: naive CXCR3- CD8+ T cells from blood. The subset: CD45RO-CCR7+CD27+CD95- naive CD8+ T cells lacking CXCR3 (TNR3-). The CDR3 loop is CSVVGTSEGQYF.